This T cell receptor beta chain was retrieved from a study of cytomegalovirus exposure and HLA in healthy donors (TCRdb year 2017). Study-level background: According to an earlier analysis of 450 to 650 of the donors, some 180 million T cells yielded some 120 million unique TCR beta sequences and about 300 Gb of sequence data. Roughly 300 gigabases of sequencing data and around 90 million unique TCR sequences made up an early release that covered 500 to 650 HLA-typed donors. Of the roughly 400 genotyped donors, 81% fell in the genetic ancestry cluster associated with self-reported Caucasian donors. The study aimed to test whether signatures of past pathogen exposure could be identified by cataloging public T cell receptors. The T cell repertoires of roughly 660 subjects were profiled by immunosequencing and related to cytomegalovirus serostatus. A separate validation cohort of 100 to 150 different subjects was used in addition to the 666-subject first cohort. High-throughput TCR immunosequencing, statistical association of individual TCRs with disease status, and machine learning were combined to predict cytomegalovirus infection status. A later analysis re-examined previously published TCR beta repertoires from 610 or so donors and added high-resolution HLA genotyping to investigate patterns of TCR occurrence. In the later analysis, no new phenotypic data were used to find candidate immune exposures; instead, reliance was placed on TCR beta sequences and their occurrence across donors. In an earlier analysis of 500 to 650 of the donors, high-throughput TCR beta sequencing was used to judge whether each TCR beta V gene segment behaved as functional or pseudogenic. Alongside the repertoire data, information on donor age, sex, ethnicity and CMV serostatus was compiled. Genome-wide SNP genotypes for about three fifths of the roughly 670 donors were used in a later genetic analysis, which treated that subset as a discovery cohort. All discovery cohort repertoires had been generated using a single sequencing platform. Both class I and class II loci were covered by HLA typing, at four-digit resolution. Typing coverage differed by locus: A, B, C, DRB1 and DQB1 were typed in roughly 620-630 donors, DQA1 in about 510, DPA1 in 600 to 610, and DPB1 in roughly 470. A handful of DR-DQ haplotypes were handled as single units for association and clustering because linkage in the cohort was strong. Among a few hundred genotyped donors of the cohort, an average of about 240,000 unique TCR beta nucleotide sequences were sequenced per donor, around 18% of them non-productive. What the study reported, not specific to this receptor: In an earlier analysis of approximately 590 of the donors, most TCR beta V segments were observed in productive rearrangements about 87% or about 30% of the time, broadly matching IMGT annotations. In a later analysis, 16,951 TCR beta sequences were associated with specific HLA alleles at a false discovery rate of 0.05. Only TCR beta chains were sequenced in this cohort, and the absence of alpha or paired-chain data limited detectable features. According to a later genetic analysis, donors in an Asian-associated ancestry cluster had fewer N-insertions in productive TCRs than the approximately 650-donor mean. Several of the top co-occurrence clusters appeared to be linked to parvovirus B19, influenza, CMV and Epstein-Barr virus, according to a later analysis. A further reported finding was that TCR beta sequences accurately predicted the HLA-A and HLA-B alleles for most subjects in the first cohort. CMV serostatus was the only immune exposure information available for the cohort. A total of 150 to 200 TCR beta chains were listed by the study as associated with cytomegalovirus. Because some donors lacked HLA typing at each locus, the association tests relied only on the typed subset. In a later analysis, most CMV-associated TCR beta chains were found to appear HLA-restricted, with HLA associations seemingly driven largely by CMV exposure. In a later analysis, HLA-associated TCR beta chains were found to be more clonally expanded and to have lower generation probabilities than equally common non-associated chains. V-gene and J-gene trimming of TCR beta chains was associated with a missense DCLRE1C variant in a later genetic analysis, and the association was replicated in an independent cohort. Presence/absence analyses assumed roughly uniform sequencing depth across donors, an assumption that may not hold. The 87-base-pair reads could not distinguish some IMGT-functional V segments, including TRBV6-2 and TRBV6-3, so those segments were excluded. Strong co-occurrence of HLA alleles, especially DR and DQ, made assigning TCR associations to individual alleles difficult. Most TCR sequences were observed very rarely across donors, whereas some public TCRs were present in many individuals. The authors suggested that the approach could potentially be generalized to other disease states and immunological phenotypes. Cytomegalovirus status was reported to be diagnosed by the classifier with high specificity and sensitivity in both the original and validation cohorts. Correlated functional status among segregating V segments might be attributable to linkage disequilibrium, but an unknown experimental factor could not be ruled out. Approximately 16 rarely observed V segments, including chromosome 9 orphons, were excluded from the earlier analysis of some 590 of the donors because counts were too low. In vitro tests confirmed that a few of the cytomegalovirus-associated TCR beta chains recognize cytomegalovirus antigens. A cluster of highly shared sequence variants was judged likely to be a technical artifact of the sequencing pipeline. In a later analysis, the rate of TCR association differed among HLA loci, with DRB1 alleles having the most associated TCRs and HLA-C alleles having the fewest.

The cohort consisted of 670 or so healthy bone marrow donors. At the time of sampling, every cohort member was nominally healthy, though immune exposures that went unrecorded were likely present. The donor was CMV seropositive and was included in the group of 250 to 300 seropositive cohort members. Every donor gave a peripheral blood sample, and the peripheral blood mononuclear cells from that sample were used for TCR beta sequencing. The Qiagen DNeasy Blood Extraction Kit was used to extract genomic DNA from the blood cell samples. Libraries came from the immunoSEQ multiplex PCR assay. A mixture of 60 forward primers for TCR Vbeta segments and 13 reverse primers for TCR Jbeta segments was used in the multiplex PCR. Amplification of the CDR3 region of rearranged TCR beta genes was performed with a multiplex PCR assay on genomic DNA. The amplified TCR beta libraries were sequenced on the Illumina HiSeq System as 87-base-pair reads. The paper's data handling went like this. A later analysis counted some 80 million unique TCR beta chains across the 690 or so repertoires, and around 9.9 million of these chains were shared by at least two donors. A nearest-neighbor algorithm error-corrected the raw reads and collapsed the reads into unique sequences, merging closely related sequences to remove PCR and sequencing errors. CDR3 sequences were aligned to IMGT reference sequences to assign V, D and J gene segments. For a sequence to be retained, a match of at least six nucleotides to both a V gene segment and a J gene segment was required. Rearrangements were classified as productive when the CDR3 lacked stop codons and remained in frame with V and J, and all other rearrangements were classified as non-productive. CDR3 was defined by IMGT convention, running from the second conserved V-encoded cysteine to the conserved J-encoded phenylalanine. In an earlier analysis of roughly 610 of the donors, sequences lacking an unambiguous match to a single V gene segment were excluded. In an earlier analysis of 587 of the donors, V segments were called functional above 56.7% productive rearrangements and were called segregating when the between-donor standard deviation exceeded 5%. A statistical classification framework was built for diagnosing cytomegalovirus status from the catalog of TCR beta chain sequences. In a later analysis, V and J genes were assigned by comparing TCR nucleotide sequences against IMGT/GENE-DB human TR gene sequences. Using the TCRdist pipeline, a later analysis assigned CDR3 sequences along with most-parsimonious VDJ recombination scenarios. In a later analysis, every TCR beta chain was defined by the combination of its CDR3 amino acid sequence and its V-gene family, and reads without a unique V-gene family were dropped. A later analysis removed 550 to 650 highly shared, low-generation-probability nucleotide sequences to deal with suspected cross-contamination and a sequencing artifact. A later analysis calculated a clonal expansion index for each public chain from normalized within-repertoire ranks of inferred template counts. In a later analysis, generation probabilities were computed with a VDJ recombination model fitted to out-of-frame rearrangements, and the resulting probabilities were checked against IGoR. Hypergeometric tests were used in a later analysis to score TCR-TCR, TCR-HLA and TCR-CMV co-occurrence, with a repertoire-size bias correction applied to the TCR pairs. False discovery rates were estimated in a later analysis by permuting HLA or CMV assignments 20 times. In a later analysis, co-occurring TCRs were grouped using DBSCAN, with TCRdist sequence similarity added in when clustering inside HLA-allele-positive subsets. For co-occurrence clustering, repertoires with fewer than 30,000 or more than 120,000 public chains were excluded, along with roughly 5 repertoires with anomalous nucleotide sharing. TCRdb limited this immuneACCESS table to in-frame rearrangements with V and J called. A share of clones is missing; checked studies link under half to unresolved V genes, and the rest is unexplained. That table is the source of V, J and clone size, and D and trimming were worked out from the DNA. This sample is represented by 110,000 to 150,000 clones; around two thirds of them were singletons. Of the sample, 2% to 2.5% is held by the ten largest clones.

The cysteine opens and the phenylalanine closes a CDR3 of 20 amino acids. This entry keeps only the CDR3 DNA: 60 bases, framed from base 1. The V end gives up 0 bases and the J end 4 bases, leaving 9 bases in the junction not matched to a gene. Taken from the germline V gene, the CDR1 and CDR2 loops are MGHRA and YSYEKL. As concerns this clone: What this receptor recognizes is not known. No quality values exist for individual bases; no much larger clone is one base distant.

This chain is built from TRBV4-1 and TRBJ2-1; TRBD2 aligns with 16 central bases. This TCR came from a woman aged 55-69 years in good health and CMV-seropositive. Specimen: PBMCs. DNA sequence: TGCGCCAGCAGCCAAGATCGGGGACTAGCGGGAGGGCCCCGTTACAATGAGCAGTTCTTC. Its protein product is CASSQDRGLAGGPRYNEQFF.